The present TCR beta chain was sequenced within a study of blood T cell repertoires in COVID-19. Study context: COVID-19 samples from acute and convalescent phases originated in the United States, Italy and Spain. The analysed material was cDNA or gDNA that came from T cells, B-cell-depleted T cells, or PBMCs.

Germline lookup yields CDR1 MNHEY and CDR2 SMNVEV (reference sequence). The V and J ends lost 6 bases and 0 bases respectively, with 11 bases between them. The CDR3 spans 14 residues. In the source study's methods: Reference gene primer amplification gave nucleated cell count estimates. Clones were read by immunoSEQ multiplex PCR, and TCRdb kept only the in-frame ones, dropping some. That table furnishes V, J and clone size, whereas the DNA furnished D and trimming. The sample has some 150,000 clones; around 83% are singletons. Material: peripheral blood. This sequence was found in a man in his forties or fifties with acute or convalescent COVID-19. V is TRBV27 and J is TRBJ1-1; D remains unclear. CDR3 residues: CASSTFGMNTEAFF. The CDR3 DNA sequence: TGTGCCAGCAGCACCTTCGGGATGAACACTGAAGCTTTCTTT.